This TCR beta chain was obtained from a study of beta chain features in type 1 diabetes. Study-level points and caveats: Shorter templates might be favored by PCR, and equally so in patients and in controls. Sequencing from cDNA could over-represent high-TCR-expressing cells.

The CDR3 sequence is 15 residues long. The germline V and J ends were trimmed by 2 bases and 4 bases, with 12 bases remaining between them. Germline loops: CDR1 MNHEY, CDR2 SMNVEV (reference sequence). Sort purity for all populations was recorded as exceeding 98%. A note on this clone: Its antigen is as yet unknown.

The authors reverse transcribed all of the isolated RNA, so sequencing captured expressed TCRB transcripts. Reads from naive, central memory and regulatory T cell samples averaged about 3.57 million. Here immunoSEQ multiplex PCR was the method, and the copy in TCRdb shows in-frame clones only, minus some. The sample lists 130,000 to 150,000 clones, around 50% occurring once. The source material was Tregs from blood. The clonotype comes from a young man in good health. The chain carries TRBV27 and TRBJ1-3; D perhaps matches TRBD1 (5 bases). This chain's CDR3 is CASSLNQGSGNTIYF. CDR3 sequence (DNA): TGTGCCAGCAGTTTAAACCAGGGCTCCGGAAACACCATATATTTT.